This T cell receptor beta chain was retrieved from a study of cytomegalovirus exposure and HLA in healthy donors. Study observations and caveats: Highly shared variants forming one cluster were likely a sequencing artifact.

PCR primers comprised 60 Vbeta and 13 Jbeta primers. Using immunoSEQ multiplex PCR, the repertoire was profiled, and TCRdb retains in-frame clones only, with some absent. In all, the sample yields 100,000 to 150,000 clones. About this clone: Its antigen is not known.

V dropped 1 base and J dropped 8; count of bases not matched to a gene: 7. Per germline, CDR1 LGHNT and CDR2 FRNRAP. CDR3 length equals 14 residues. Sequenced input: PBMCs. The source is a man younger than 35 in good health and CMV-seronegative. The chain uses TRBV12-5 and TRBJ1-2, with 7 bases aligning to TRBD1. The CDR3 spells CASGLAGTALGYTF. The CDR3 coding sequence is TGTGCTAGTGGTTTGGCCGGGACAGCCCTCGGCTACACCTTC.